This T cell receptor (beta chain) is from a study of shared clonotypes between healthy human individuals. In the study overall: The donor pool was made up of two women and a few men aged 18 to 49. Study results and caveats: Clonotype sharing across several donors was observed for approximately 5% of naive CD4 clonotypes.

Terminally differentiated effector memory CD45RA+ cells were excluded by CCR7 positive selection of CD45RO-negative cells. Repertoires were generated with immunoSEQ multiplex PCR, while TCRdb's copy carries only in-frame clones and drops some. The sample consists of more than 550,000 clones, roughly nine tenths of them appearing once. To note about this clone: Its cognate antigen is unknown.

The germline gives CDR1 SGHDN, CDR2 FVKESK. This CDR3 has 14 amino acids. V lost 4 bases and J 1 base, leaving 10 bases between the germline ends. Sample: naive CD8+ T cells sorted from blood. V usage is TRBV14 and J usage is TRBJ2-5; no clear D. The receptor comes from a man younger than 40 in good health. CDR3 nucleotides: TGTGCCAGCAGCCTTACCAGAACCCAAGAGACCCAGTACTTC. Translating gives CASSLTRTQETQYF.